The next 21 T cell receptor beta chains were all read from a single sample in a study of Tregs in tolerant kidney transplant recipients. Sequenced by immunoSEQ multiplex PCR; TCRdb stores in-frame clones only, minus some. The sample carries tens of thousands of clones, around nine tenths recorded once. Sequencing input: CD8+ T cells from blood. The receptors derive from a human donor in good health.

The rearrangement joins TRBV7-9 to TRBJ2-1, with D perhaps matching TRBD1 (6 bases). The CDR3 runs to 12 residues. The germline V gene has CDR1 SEHNR and CDR2 FQNEAQ (reference sequence). The V gene lost 5 bases and the J gene lost 7 bases, with 9 bases spanning the gap. Here the CDR3 DNA reads TGTGCCAGCAGCACAGGGTGGAATGAGCAGTTCTTC. It translates to CASSTGWNEQFF.

This clone has a single count. The chain is built from TRBV7-9 and TRBJ1-5, with TRBD1 matching 7 bases. CDR1 is SEHNR, CDR2 FQNEAQ, per germline (reference sequence). The CDR3 loop spans 15 amino acids. With V trimmed by 1 base and J by 5 bases, 5 bases remained unmatched. As DNA, the CDR3 is TGTGCCAGCAGCTTAGGGGAAACAGGGGATCAGCCCCAGCATTTT. Translated, it gives CASSLGETGDQPQHF.

The CDR3, as DNA: TGTGCCAGCAGTCACCGGGGCCCCGGCCAGGGCTACACCTTC. Translation: CASSHRGPGQGYTF. The genes are TRBV27 and TRBJ1-2, with D perhaps matching TRBD1 (5 bases). V lost 5 bases, J lost 8 bases, and 18 bases lay in between. Germline-derived CDR1 and CDR2 are MNHEY and SMNVEV (reference sequence). The CDR3 contains 14 residues.

V usage is TRBV15 and J usage is TRBJ1-2; maybe TRBD1 (5 bases). The germline CDR1 and CDR2 sequences are LNHNV and YYDKDF (reference sequence). This CDR3 contains 15 residues. With 0 bases removed from V and 4 bases from J, the gap between germline ends came to 12 bases. CDR3 protein: CATSRDRGSSYGYTF. CDR3 DNA: TGTGCCACCAGCAGAGATCGGGGGTCGAGCTATGGCTACACCTTC.

This chain joins TRBV14 and TRBJ1-2, with unresolved D. V was shortened by 4 bases and J by 6 bases, with 18 bases between the two germline ends. The CDR3 length is 15 residues. Germline values: CDR1 SGHDN, CDR2 FVKESK. This chain's CDR3 is CASSLGPNTRDGYTF. The CDR3 DNA follows: TGTGCCAGCAGCCTCGGACCGAATACCCGTGATGGCTACACCTTC.

This clone has a single count. The rearrangement uses TRBV2 and TRBJ2-3; D possibly corresponds to TRBD1 (7 bases). Trimming pared 3 bases from V and 4 bases from J, leaving 11 bases between. The CDR3 has 14 amino acids. The germline V gene has CDR1 SNHLY and CDR2 FYNNEI. CDR3 protein: CASSEWRGPDTQYF. The CDR3 nucleotides read TGTGCCAGCAGTGAGTGGAGGGGGCCAGATACGCAGTATTTT.

The V call is TRBV7-9, the J call TRBJ1-3; 8 bases line up with TRBD1. The CDR3 totals 16 residues. Per germline, CDR1 SEHNR and CDR2 FQNEAQ (reference sequence). With 3 bases clipped from V and 0 bases from J, the junction kept 4 bases outside the gene matches. The CDR3 DNA reads TGTGCCAGCAGCTTTTGGACAGGGCTCTCTGGAAACACCATATATTTT. It codes for CASSFWTGLSGNTIYF.

The chain carries TRBV7-9 and TRBJ2-7; TRBD1 matches at 7 bases. The V gene end was trimmed by 5 bases and the J gene end by 0 bases; junction bases not matched to a gene: 7. The length of the CDR3 is 15 residues. Germline V gene sequence: CDR1 SEHNR, CDR2 FQNEAQ (reference sequence). This chain's CDR3 is CASSIPTGPSYEQYF. DNA for the CDR3: TGTGCCAGCAGCATTCCGACAGGGCCCTCCTACGAGCAGTACTTC.

This chain uses TRBV6-6 with TRBJ2-3; D possibly uses TRBD1 or TRBD2 (5 bases each). The CDR3 is made up of 15 amino acids. CDR1 is MNHNY and CDR2 is SVGAGI in the germline V gene (reference sequence). The V end lost 0 bases, the J end lost 5 bases, and 12 bases lay between the germline ends. CDR3 loop: CASSYSDGALDTQYF. CDR3 nucleotides: TGTGCCAGCAGTTACTCGGACGGGGCATTAGATACGCAGTATTTT.

V and J are TRBV6-1 and TRBJ2-3; 8 positions agree with TRBD1. The CDR3 is 16 residues long. Germline-derived CDR1 and CDR2 are MNHNS and SASEGT. J lost 1 base, V lost 1 base, and 4 bases had no gene match. The CDR3 protein is CASSEGQGFGTDTQYF. The CDR3 DNA reads as TGTGCCAGCAGTGAAGGACAGGGGTTCGGCACAGATACGCAGTATTTT.

This clone turned up a few times. This chain connects TRBV6-4 to TRBJ2-3; TRBD2 agrees at 12 bases. This CDR3 contains 15 residues. V lost 4 bases and J lost 1; bases outside the gene matches: 0. CDR1 and CDR2 from the germline V gene are MRHNA and SNTAGT. The CDR3: CASSGTSGGTDTQYF. In DNA, the CDR3 is TGTGCCAGCAGTGGGACTAGCGGGGGCACAGATACGCAGTATTTT.

The rearrangement joins TRBV2 to TRBJ2-1, with 9 bases identical to TRBD2. The CDR3 sequence is 19 residues long. V was clipped by 3 bases and J by 5 bases; unmatched bases: 17. Germline V gene sequence: CDR1 SNHLY, CDR2 FYNNEI. In DNA, the CDR3 is TGTGCCAGCAGTGATGCTCTTCAGATCTGGGCTAGCGGGGACAATGAGCAGTTCTTC. Its translation is CASSDALQIWASGDNEQFF.

The rearrangement joins TRBV7-9 to TRBJ2-7; D ambiguous. The CDR3 spans 16 residues. V was trimmed by 5 bases and J by 3 bases, leaving 20 bases between them. Looked up from germline, CDR1 is SEHNR and CDR2 is FQNEAQ (reference sequence). CDR3 in amino acids: CASSHTLGLGRYEQYF. CDR3 DNA: TGTGCCAGCAGCCATACACTCGGTCTCGGGCGCTACGAGCAGTACTTC. Drawing the rest from reference TRBV7-9 and TRBJ2-7, the complete variable domain is DTGVSQNPRHKITKRGQNVTFRCDPISEHNRLYWYRQTLGQGPEFLTYFQNEAQLEKSRLLSDRFSAERPKGSFSTLEIQRTEQGDSAMYLCASSHTLGLGRYEQYFGPGTRLTVT.

With regard to this clone: One end of the junction fails to match germline, which may point to a read error. Different DNA sequences within this sample yield the same CDR3. The chain employs TRBV7-2 and TRBJ2-7; a possible D gene is TRBD1 (5 bases). The CDR3 is 16 residues long. Germline V lookup: CDR1 SGHTA, CDR2 FQGNSA. The CDR3 sequence: CASSLRAWGFDSEQYF. The CDR3 DNA is TGCGCCAGCAGCTTACGGGCATGGGGCTTCGATAGCGAGCAGTACTTC.

This clone was seen a handful of times. The chain joins TRBV19 to TRBJ2-1, with 12 bases lining up with TRBD1. This CDR3 spans 14 amino acids. J lost 7 bases, V lost 9 bases, and 7 bases had no gene match. Germline CDR1 LNHDA, CDR2 SQIVND (reference sequence). The chain's CDR3 is CASQGQGASNEQFF. As DNA, the CDR3 is TGTGCCAGCCAGGGACAGGGGGCCTCGAATGAGCAGTTCTTC.

This chain joins TRBV5-1 and TRBJ2-5; 11 bases map to TRBD1. There are 17 residues in the CDR3. Unmatched junction bases numbered 13, after V lost 7 bases and J lost 2 bases. The germline V gene has CDR1 SGHRS and CDR2 YFSETQ. For the CDR3, the DNA is TGCGCCAGCGGCCCGGACAGGGGGCGGCCAATACAAGAGACCCAGTACTTC. It translates to CASGPDRGRPIQETQYF.

The chain couples TRBV10-3 to TRBJ1-1; D is unresolved. The CDR3 covers 12 residues. Germline V gives CDR1 ENHRY, CDR2 SYGVKD. V shed 0 bases and J shed 5 bases, with 4 bases lying between them. The CDR3: CAISESPTEAFF. The CDR3 DNA is TGTGCCATCAGTGAGTCCCCGACTGAAGCTTTCTTT.

The genes are TRBV5-5 and TRBJ2-1; D is ambiguous. Between the trimmed V and J ends, which lost 4 bases and 7 bases, there was a span of 6 bases. Germline V gene data show CDR1 as SGHKS and CDR2 as YYEKEE (reference sequence). This CDR3 is 11 amino acids long. CDR3 sequence: CASSPVNEQFF. CDR3 DNA sequence: TGTGCCAGCAGCCCCGTTAATGAGCAGTTCTTC.

This chain links TRBV7-8 with TRBJ1-2; maybe TRBD1 (5 bases). Trimming cost V 1 base and J 8 bases, with 20 bases left between them. Germline CDR1 and CDR2: SGHVS and FQNEAQ. This CDR3 comprises 16 residues. The CDR3 here is CASSLEVPGGARGYTF. For the CDR3, the DNA is TGTGCCAGCAGCTTAGAAGTCCCCGGGGGAGCTCGGGGCTACACCTTC.

The rearrangement uses TRBV19 and TRBJ1-2, with 8 bases that match TRBD1. Per the germline V gene, CDR1 is LNHDA and CDR2 is SQIVND (reference sequence). This CDR3 is built from 14 residues. Trimming took 7 bases from V and 1 from J; bases not matched to a gene: 5. The CDR3 region has the DNA TGTGCCAGTAAGCTGGACAGGGATAACTATGGCTACACCTTC. Translating it yields CASKLDRDNYGYTF.

The CDR3 sequence is CATSWVPGTDGYTF. Here the CDR3 DNA reads TGTGCCACCAGCTGGGTACCCGGGACGGATGGCTACACCTTC. The chain carries TRBV15 and TRBJ1-2; D might be TRBD1 (5 bases). CDR1 and CDR2 from the germline V gene are LNHNV and YYDKDF (reference sequence). Trimming took off 5 bases at V and 6 bases at J, with 16 bases between the two ends. This CDR3 region has 14 residues.